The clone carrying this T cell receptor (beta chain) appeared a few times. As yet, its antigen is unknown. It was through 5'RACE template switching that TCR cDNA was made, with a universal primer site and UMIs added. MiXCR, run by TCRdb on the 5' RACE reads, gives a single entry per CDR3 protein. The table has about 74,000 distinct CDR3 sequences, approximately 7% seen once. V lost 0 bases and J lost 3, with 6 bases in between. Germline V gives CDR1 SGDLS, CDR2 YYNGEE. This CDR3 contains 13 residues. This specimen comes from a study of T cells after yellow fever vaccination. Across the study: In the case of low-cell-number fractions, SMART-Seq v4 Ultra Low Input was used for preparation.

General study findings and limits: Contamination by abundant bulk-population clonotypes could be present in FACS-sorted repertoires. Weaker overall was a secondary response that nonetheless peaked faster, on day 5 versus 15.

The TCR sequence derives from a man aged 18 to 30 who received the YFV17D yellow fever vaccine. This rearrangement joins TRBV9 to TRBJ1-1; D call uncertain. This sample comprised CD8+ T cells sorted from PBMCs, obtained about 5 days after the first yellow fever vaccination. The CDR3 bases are TGTGCCAGCAGCGTAGATTGGTACACTGAAGCTTTCTTT. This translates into CASSVDWYTEAFF.